What follows describes a single T cell receptor (beta chain). The data are from a study of shared clonotypes between healthy human individuals. The repertoire was sequenced with immunoSEQ multiplex PCR; TCRdb's copy has only in-frame clones and lacks some. The repertoire includes some 1,900,000 clones, roughly 95% of them detected once, and 0.9% to 1.5% sits in the top ten. CDR3 length: 15 residues. Germline V gene sequence: CDR1 MGHDK, CDR2 SYGVNS. Trimming cost V 5 bases and J 5 bases, with 15 bases left between them. It was CD45RO-negative cells, positively selected for CCR7, that made up naive CD8 cells, with terminally differentiated effector memory CD45RA+ cells excluded.

This clonotype originated in a man aged 18 to 29 in good health. The specimen was naive CD8+ T cells sorted from blood. The chain employs TRBV25-1 and TRBJ2-2; tentative D call: TRBD1 (5 bases). CDR3 DNA: TGTGCCAGCAGTCCAGGCCCGTCAGGGACCGGGGAGCTGTTTTTT. It translates to CASSPGPSGTGELFF. Full variable domain (outside the CDR3, taken from reference TRBV25-1 and TRBJ2-2): EADIYQTPRYLVIGTGKKITLECSQTMGHDKMYWYQQDPGMELHLIHYSYGVNSTEKGDLSSESTVSRIRTEHFPLTLESARPSHTSQYLCASSPGPSGTGELFFGEGSRLTVL.